Detailed here is one T cell receptor (beta chain). The treatment is: some 19 received Ad26.COV2.S at low or high dose, single or two shots; 5 received placebo; per-sample allocation not given. Vaccine and placebo recipients were sampled on day 63 after the first injection. This specimen belongs to a study of Ad26.COV2.S vaccination and SARS-CoV-2 variants. Study in general: Donor had been placed in the Ad26.COV2.S arm of the COV1001 trial.

Germline-derived CDR1 and CDR2 are MNHEY and SVGAGI. This CDR3 is 16 amino acids long. The germline V and J ends were trimmed by 2 bases and 7 bases, with 20 bases remaining between them. Produced via immunoSEQ multiplex PCR; TCRdb's table is partial and in-frame only. The sample comprises approximately 360,000 clones, approximately 83% of which are singletons, and roughly 7.4% rests with the top ten. The starting material was peripheral blood, obtained in a trial of Ad26.COV2.S vaccine versus placebo. The clonotype comes from a person aged 18 to 65 who received the Ad26.COV2.S COVID-19 vaccine or a placebo. The genes are TRBV6-5 and TRBJ2-5; D may be TRBD1 (6 bases). CDR3 region: CASSYASGDFWGTQYF. The CDR3 DNA reads TGTGCCAGCAGTTACGCGTCAGGGGATTTTTGGGGGACCCAGTACTTC.